Listed here are 7 T cell receptor beta chains from one sample, sequenced in a study of identical twins. Each CDR3 protein is one row after TCRdb ran MiXCR on the 5' RACE reads. The sample gives under 500,000 distinct CDR3 sequences, over 11% of which show up once; approximately 1% is in the top ten. These data were also reused for a study on yellow fever vaccine responses in identical twins.

Source material: CD4+ T cells sorted from blood. The source is a young woman in good health.

The chain recombines TRBV5-1 with TRBJ1-1; TRBD1 might be the D (5 bases). Trimming took off 0 bases at V and 10 bases at J, with 13 bases between the two ends. This CDR3 spans 13 amino acids. From germline, CDR1 is SGHRS and CDR2 YFSETQ. CDR3 sequence (DNA): TGCGCCAGCAGCTTGGCCCAGGGCGTCGGAGCTTTCTTT. This sequence encodes CASSLAQGVGAFF.

The genes are TRBV20-1 and TRBJ2-2, with 10 positions matching TRBD2. Germline-derived CDR1 and CDR2 are DFQATT and SNEGSKA (reference sequence). This CDR3 has 16 amino acids. Trimming at V came to 3 bases and at J to 1 base, leaving 5 bases not matched to a gene. The CDR3 region has the DNA TGCAGTGCTAGGGGCAGCGGGAGGGGGAACACCGGGGAGCTGTTTTTT. Its translation is CSARGSGRGNTGELFF.

The rearrangement joins TRBV18 to TRBJ2-1, with a possible D match to TRBD1 (5 bases). This CDR3 is 14 amino acids long. CDR1 is KGHSH and CDR2 is LQKENI in the germline V gene. Trimming took 0 bases from V and 8 from J, leaving 11 bases between them. The DNA for the CDR3 is TGTGCCAGCTCACCACCGTCGCAGGGTCATGAGCAGTTCTTC. Translated: CASSPPSQGHEQFF.

V gene TRBV20-1 combines with J gene TRBJ1-2, with D hard to call. V was pared by 6 bases and J by 4 bases, with 18 bases between. This CDR3 comprises 14 residues. Germline V lookup: CDR1 DFQATT, CDR2 SNEGSKA (reference sequence). The CDR3: CSARAMGRAYGYTF. CDR3 nucleotides: TGCAGTGCCCGAGCCATGGGTCGAGCCTATGGCTACACCTTC.

The table lists this clonotype with a few counts. The rearrangement uses TRBV12-3 or TRBV12-4 and TRBJ2-3; tentative D call: TRBD1 (6 bases). The V and J ends lost 4 bases and 4 bases respectively, with 21 bases between them. This CDR3 is built from 17 residues. CDR3 sequence: CASSSGQSPLRADTQYF. The DNA of the CDR3 is TGTGCCAGCAGTTCAGGACAGTCACCCCTGCGCGCAGATACGCAGTATTTT.

The sample holds a few counts of this clonotype. The chain combines TRBV7-8 with TRBJ2-3; 7 bases line up with TRBD1. The germline V gene encodes CDR1 SGHVS and CDR2 FQNEAQ. The CDR3 consists of 14 residues. Germline trimming cut 5 bases from V and 4 bases from J; bases unmatched to any gene: 6. The CDR3 DNA is TGTGCCAGCAGCAAAGGACAGGCCGCAGATACGCAGTATTTT. Its protein product is CASSKGQAADTQYF.

This chain joins TRBV28 and TRBJ2-7; no clear D. CDR3 size: 12 residues. Germline CDR1 MDHEN, CDR2 SYDVKM. Trimming cost V 2 bases and J 6 bases, with 8 bases left between them. CDR3 DNA: TGTGCCAGCAGTTTAAATGGTCCCGAGCAGTACTTC. The encoded protein is CASSLNGPEQYF.